The 4 T cell receptor beta chains below come from one sample, sequenced in a study of T cells in localized non-small cell lung cancer. Assay used: immunoSEQ multiplex PCR; TCRdb lists only in-frame clones, some missing. This table holds about 1,600 clones, about 18% found once. Material: normal lung tissue next to the tumor, obtained before any cancer treatment. Every receptor here comes from a female donor aged 60 or older with stage I lung adenocarcinoma.

The chain uses TRBV9 and TRBJ2-7; 7 bases are a match to TRBD2. Germline assignment: CDR1 SGDLS and CDR2 YYNGEE. J lost 8 bases, V lost 2 bases, and 4 bases had no gene match. The CDR3 is 12 amino acids. The CDR3 loop is CASSVSGGKQYF. The CDR3 coding sequence is TGTGCCAGCAGCGTGTCCGGGGGGAAGCAGTACTTC.

This clone was seen a handful of times. The rearrangement links TRBV6-8 to TRBJ1-3, with no clear D. The V end was cut by 5 bases, the J end by 1 base, with 12 bases between. Germline CDR1 reads MNHGY; CDR2 reads SAAAGT. This CDR3 comprises 15 residues. DNA for the CDR3: TGTGCCAGCAGTCTTCCTCAGATGTCTGGAAACACCATATATTTT. Its translation: CASSLPQMSGNTIYF.

This clone is labeled large. CDR3 sequence: CASTTNWWRYNEQFF. The CDR3 nucleotides are TGTGCCAGCACTACCAATTGGTGGCGATACAATGAGCAGTTCTTC. The chain combines TRBV6-8 with TRBJ2-1; D not certain. The length of the CDR3 is 15 residues. V was clipped by 7 bases and J by 4 bases, with 17 bases between them. Per the germline V gene, CDR1 is MNHGY and CDR2 is SAAAGT.

There are a few counts of this clone. The chain couples TRBV19 to TRBJ1-4; D is ambiguous. V lost 5 bases and J lost 7, with 17 bases in between. Germline loops: CDR1 LNHDA, CDR2 SQIVND (reference sequence). The CDR3 loop spans 15 amino acids. The CDR3 here is CASSPSAHRGEKLFF. The CDR3 DNA follows: TGTGCCAGTAGTCCTTCGGCCCACCGCGGTGAAAAACTGTTTTTT.